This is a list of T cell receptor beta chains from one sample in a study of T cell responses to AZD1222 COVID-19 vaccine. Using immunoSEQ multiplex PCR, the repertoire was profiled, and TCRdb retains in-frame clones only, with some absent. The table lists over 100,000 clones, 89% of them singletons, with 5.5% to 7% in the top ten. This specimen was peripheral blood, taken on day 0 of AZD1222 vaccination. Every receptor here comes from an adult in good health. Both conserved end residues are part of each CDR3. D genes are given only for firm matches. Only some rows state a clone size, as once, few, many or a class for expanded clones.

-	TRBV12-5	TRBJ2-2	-	CASYSTVTGELFF	TGTGCTAGTTACTCGACAGTCACCGGGGAGCTGTTTTTT
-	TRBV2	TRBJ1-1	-	CASSERQGLAFF	TGTGCCAGCAGTGAAAGGCAGGGTTTGGCTTTCTTT
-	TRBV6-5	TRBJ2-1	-	CASRADEYNEQFF	TGTGCCAGCAGAGCGGATGAATACAATGAGCAGTTCTTC
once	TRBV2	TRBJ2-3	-	CASKDGGTDTQYF	TGTGCCAGCAAAGATGGGGGCACAGATACGCAGTATTTT
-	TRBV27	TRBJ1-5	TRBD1	CASSRGTANQPQHF	TGTGCCTCGAGCAGGGGGACAGCTAATCAGCCCCAGCATTTT
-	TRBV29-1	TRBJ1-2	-	CSVFESHGYTF	TGCAGCGTTTTTGAGTCCCATGGCTACACCTTC
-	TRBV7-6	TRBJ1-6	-	CASSLASGPNNSPLHF	TGTGCCAGCAGCTTAGCGTCCGGTCCCAATAATTCACCCCTCCACTTT
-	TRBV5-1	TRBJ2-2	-	CASCDTYTGELFF	TGCGCCAGCTGTGACACCTACACCGGGGAGCTGTTTTTT
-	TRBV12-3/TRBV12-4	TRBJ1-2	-	CASSLSKNYGYTF	TGTGCCAGCAGTCTCTCAAAGAACTATGGCTACACCTTC
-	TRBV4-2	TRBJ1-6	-	CASSQGGDYNSPLHF	TGTGCCAGCAGCCAAGGGGGGGATTACAATTCACCCCTCCACTTT
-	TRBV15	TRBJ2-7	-	CATSSSVAYEQYF	TGTGCCACCAGCTCCTCCGTAGCGTACGAGCAGTACTTC
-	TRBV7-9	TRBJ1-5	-	CASSLSQEPNQPQHF	TGTGCCAGCAGCTTAAGTCAGGAGCCCAATCAGCCCCAGCATTTT
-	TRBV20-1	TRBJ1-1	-	CSAGGNTEAFF	TGCAGTGCCGGGGGGAACACTGAAGCTTTCTTT
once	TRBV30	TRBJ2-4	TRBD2	CAWSVNGRNIQYF	TGTGCCTGGAGTGTAAACGGGAGGAACATTCAGTACTTC
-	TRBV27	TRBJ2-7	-	CASSRGAGTFPYEQYF	TGTGCCAGCAGCCGCGGGGCAGGGACATTCCCCTACGAGCAGTACTTC
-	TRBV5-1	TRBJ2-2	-	CASSWDTGELFF	TGCGCCAGCAGCTGGGACACCGGGGAGCTGTTTTTT
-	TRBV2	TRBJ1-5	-	CASSEAAEYQPQHF	TGTGCCAGCAGTGAAGCGGCAGAATATCAGCCCCAGCATTTT
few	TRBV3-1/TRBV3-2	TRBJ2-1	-	CASSLGLEQFF	TGTGCCAGCAGCCTAGGACTAGAGCAGTTCTTC
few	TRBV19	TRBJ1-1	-	CASSIADTEAFF	TGTGCCAGTAGTATCGCGGACACTGAAGCTTTCTTT
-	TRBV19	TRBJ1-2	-	CASSIRQGTTSNYGYTF	TGTGCCAGTAGTATCCGTCAGGGGACAACATCAAACTATGGCTACACCTTC
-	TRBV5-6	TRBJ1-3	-	CASTRWAGNTIYF	TGTGCCAGCACCCGGTGGGCTGGAAACACCATATATTTT
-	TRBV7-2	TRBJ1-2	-	CASSFGWQVGHYGYTF	TGTGCCAGCAGCTTTGGGTGGCAGGTCGGACACTATGGCTACACCTTC
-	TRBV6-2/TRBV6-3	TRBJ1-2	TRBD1	CASSTLTGGYGYTF	TGTGCCAGCAGTACCCTGACAGGGGGCTATGGCTACACCTTC
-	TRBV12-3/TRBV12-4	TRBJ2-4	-	CASTPPGRNIQYF	TGTGCCAGCACCCCCCCAGGACGAAACATTCAGTACTTC
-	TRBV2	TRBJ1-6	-	CASTPGSNSPLHF	TGTGCCAGCACCCCGGGGTCTAATTCACCCCTCCACTTT
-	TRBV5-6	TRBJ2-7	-	CASSLLDKSYEQYF	TGTGCCAGCAGCTTACTAGACAAGTCCTACGAGCAGTACTTC
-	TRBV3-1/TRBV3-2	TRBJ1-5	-	CASSQSRDQPQHF	TGTGCCAGCAGCCAAAGTAGGGATCAGCCCCAGCATTTT
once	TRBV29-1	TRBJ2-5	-	CSVRKGKRGQETQYF	TGCAGCGTTAGAAAGGGGAAGAGGGGACAAGAGACCCAGTACTTC
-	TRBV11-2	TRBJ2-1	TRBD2	CASSFSGGARGEQFF	TGTGCCAGCAGCTTTAGCGGGGGGGCCCGCGGTGAGCAGTTCTTC
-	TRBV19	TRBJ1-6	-	CASSSHGRSYNSPLHF	TGTGCCAGTAGTTCGCACGGACGCTCCTATAATTCACCCCTCCACTTT
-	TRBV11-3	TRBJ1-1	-	CASSLGQDTEAFF	TGTGCCAGCAGCTTAGGACAGGACACTGAAGCTTTCTTT
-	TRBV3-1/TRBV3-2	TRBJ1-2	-	CASSPGTSDGYTF	TGTGCCAGCAGCCCTGGGACATCAGATGGCTACACCTTC